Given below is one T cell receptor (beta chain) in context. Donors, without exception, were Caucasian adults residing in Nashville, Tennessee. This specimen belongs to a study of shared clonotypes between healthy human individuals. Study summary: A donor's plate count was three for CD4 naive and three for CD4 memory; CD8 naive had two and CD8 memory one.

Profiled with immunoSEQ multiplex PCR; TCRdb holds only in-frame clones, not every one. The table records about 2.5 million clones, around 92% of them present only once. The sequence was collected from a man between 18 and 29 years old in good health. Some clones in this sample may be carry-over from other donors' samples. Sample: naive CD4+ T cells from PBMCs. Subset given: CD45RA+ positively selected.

CDR3 loop: CASSLRAGFEQYF. In DNA, the CDR3 is TGTGCCAGCAGTTTGAGGGCGGGGTTCGAGCAGTACTTC. The J gene is TRBJ2-7, the V gene TRBV28; D is possibly TRBD2 (6 bases). The CDR3 loop spans 13 amino acids. Between the trimmed V and J ends, which lost 3 bases and 6 bases, there was a span of 12 bases. Per germline, CDR1 MDHEN and CDR2 SYDVKM.